The 27 T cell receptor beta chains below come from one sample, sequenced in a study of PD-1 blockade in classical Hodgkin lymphoma. Every patient had relapsed following autologous stem cell transplantation, and cohorts differed in brentuximab vedotin exposure. Magnetic negative selection was used to purify CD8+ T cells from thawed PBMCs. Produced via immunoSEQ multiplex PCR; TCRdb's table is partial and in-frame only. The sample has 8,000 or so clones; roughly 86% are singletons. The starting material was CD8+ T cells from blood, obtained at baseline. All receptors derive from a human donor with classical Hodgkin lymphoma.

This clone was seen only once. The chain links TRBV7-9 to TRBJ1-3; 7 bases match TRBD1. V shed 5 bases and J 5 bases; nucleotides not matched to a gene: 6. This CDR3 is 14 amino acids long. Germline lookup yields CDR1 SEHNR and CDR2 FQNEAQ (reference sequence). The DNA for the CDR3 is TGTGCCAGCAGCGGGCCGGGACAGAGAAACACCATATATTTT. Its translation is CASSGPGQRNTIYF.

This chain joins TRBV27 and TRBJ2-5, with D perhaps TRBD1 or TRBD2 (5 bases each). This CDR3 has 16 amino acids. Germline CDR1 reads MNHEY; CDR2 reads SMNVEV (reference sequence). Trimming stripped 2 bases from V and 1 base from J, with 14 bases between. CDR3 sequence: CASSLKGRGAQETQYF. The CDR3 DNA is TGTGCCAGCAGTTTAAAGGGGAGAGGGGCCCAAGAGACCCAGTACTTC.

This sequence joins TRBV28 and TRBJ1-2; tentative D call: TRBD1 (5 bases). Germline V gene lookup returns CDR1 MDHEN and CDR2 SYDVKM. The CDR3 is 15 amino acids. Trimming took off 6 bases at V and 0 bases at J, with 14 bases between the two ends. CDR3 nucleotide sequence: TGTGCCAGCAGCCACCCGACAGATTCTAACTATGGCTACACCTTC. Residues: CASSHPTDSNYGYTF.

The chain has TRBV7-9 and TRBJ1-6; TRBD1 matches at 7 bases. V trimming: 4 bases; J trimming: 4 bases; junction bases outside the gene matches: 4. This CDR3 contains 15 residues. Germline assignment: CDR1 SEHNR and CDR2 FQNEAQ (reference sequence). The CDR3 DNA sequence: TGTGCCAGCAGCTCCGGGACAGCTTATAATTCACCCCTCCACTTT. Translated, it gives CASSSGTAYNSPLHF.

V gene TRBV28 combines with J gene TRBJ2-1; 7 nucleotides line up with TRBD2. The CDR3 sequence is 15 residues long. Germline-derived CDR1 and CDR2 are MDHEN and SYDVKM. V was pared by 6 bases and J by 2 bases, with 7 bases of the junction left unmatched. CDR3 sequence (DNA): TGTGCCAGCAGCCAGCCGGGGGGAGCCTACAATGAGCAGTTCTTC. Protein: CASSQPGGAYNEQFF.

This clone was seen once. This sequence joins TRBV28 and TRBJ2-1; maybe TRBD1 (5 bases). The CDR3 covers 18 residues. From germline, CDR1 is MDHEN and CDR2 SYDVKM. Trimming removed 2 bases from V and 8 bases from J, with 25 bases in between. The CDR3 region is CASSLPRHGSPTGYEQFF. The CDR3 DNA sequence: TGTGCCAGCAGTTTACCCCGACACGGCAGTCCAACAGGCTATGAGCAGTTCTTC. Supplemented by reference TRBV28 and TRBJ2-1, the full variable domain reads DVKVTQSSRYLVKRTGEKVFLECVQDMDHENMFWYRQDPGLGLRLIYFSYDVKMKEKGDIPEGYSVSREKKERFSLILESASTNQTSMYLCASSLPRHGSPTGYEQFFGPGTRLTVL.

As to this clone: At one boundary the junction diverges from the germline segment, which might be a read error. The chain combines TRBV5-5 with TRBJ2-5; a possible D gene is TRBD1 (6 bases). CDR3 size: 14 residues. The germline CDR1 and CDR2 sequences are SGHKS and YYEKEE (reference sequence). CDR3 region: CASSQEGDGETQYF. The CDR3 DNA follows: TGCGCCAGCAGCCAAGAGGGGGATGGAGAGACCCAGTACTTC.

This chain links TRBV11-2 with TRBJ2-1; the match to TRBD2 covers 8 bases. V was pared by 5 bases and J by 5 bases, with 8 bases of the junction left unmatched. CDR3 length: 15 residues. Germline CDR1 reads SGHAT; CDR2 reads FQNNGV. Here the CDR3 DNA reads TGTGCCAGCAGCCTGATAGCGGGAATTGACAATGAGCAGTTCTTC. Translation: CASSLIAGIDNEQFF.

V and J are TRBV7-6 and TRBJ1-1; TRBD1 agrees at 7 bases. In germline, CDR1 is SGHVS, CDR2 FNYEAQ. This CDR3 region has 17 residues. V lost 5 bases, J lost 5 bases, and 17 bases stayed unmatched. CDR3 region: CASSTRTFTGEETEAFF. The CDR3 DNA reads TGTGCCAGCAGCACGAGGACCTTTACAGGGGAAGAAACTGAAGCTTTCTTT.

The chain employs TRBV19 and TRBJ1-1; no firm D call. The CDR3 runs 13 residues. The V end lost 3 bases, the J end lost 1 base, and 6 bases lay between the germline ends. CDR1 and CDR2 (germline): LNHDA, SQIVND (reference sequence). The CDR3 bases are TGTGCCAGTAGTATCCCCGGGAACACTGAAGCTTTCTTT. This encodes CASSIPGNTEAFF.

This clone appeared once. The chain joins TRBV7-9 to TRBJ2-1; no clear D gene. The germline V gene encodes CDR1 SEHNR and CDR2 FQNEAQ (reference sequence). The CDR3 runs to 13 residues. V lost 2 bases and J lost 6, with 8 bases in between. CDR3 loop: CASSLSLSNEQFF. CDR3 in DNA: TGTGCCAGCAGCTTAAGCTTAAGCAATGAGCAGTTCTTC.

The chain uses TRBV11-2 and TRBJ2-7; D gene ambiguous. Germline V gene sequence: CDR1 SGHAT, CDR2 FQNNGV. The length of the CDR3 is 11 residues. Trimming stripped 5 bases from V and 6 bases from J, with 8 bases between. CDR3 loop: CASSGAPEQYF. For the CDR3, the DNA is TGTGCCAGCAGCGGCGCTCCCGAGCAGTACTTC.

V usage is TRBV4-1 and J usage is TRBJ2-7, with no clear D. CDR1 is MGHRA and CDR2 is YSYEKL in the germline V gene. Trimming pared 4 bases from V and 6 bases from J, leaving 16 bases between. CDR3 length: 14 residues. This CDR3 reads CASSLRVTAAEQYF. DNA of the CDR3: TGCGCCAGCAGCCTCCGGGTAACAGCCGCCGAGCAGTACTTC.

The chain uses TRBV19 and TRBJ2-1, with 11 nucleotides matching TRBD2. This CDR3 comprises 15 residues. Germline V gives CDR1 LNHDA, CDR2 SQIVND (reference sequence). Losses at the gene ends were 5 bases for V and 2 bases for J; bases not matched to a gene: 2. Here the CDR3 reads CASSVSGRAYNEQFF. The CDR3 region has the DNA TGTGCCAGTAGTGTTAGCGGGAGGGCCTACAATGAGCAGTTCTTC.

The rearrangement uses TRBV7-9 and TRBJ2-5, with D unclear. Germline V lookup: CDR1 SEHNR, CDR2 FQNEAQ (reference sequence). The CDR3 covers 14 residues. Trimming left V 5 bases short and J 2 bases short, with 12 bases between. The CDR3 protein is CASSPPVGQETQYF. The CDR3 DNA is TGTGCCAGCAGCCCTCCGGTGGGACAAGAGACCCAGTACTTC.

The chain has TRBV2 and TRBJ2-7; TRBD1 matches at 10 bases. Germline V lookup: CDR1 SNHLY, CDR2 FYNNEI. The CDR3 length is 14 residues. J gave up 4 bases and V 4 bases, and 4 bases lay outside the gene matches. The CDR3 loop is CASSGQGAGYEQYF. The CDR3 DNA follows: TGTGCCAGCAGTGGACAGGGGGCAGGGTACGAGCAGTACTTC.

This clone was recorded only once. The chain employs TRBV29-1 and TRBJ1-2, with D unresolved. Germline-derived CDR1 and CDR2 are SQVTM and ANQGSEA. The length of the CDR3 is 9 residues. The CDR3, as DNA: TGCGCCCTCGGAGACAGCTACACCTTC. Encoded protein: CALGDSYTF.

The genes are TRBV27 and TRBJ1-6; the D is unclear. V was cut by 2 bases and J by 6 bases, with 5 bases left in between. In germline, CDR1 is MNHEY, CDR2 SMNVEV (reference sequence). The CDR3 has 13 residues. The CDR3 coding sequence is TGTGCCAGCAGTTTAGTGGCTAATTCACCCCTCCACTTT. Translating it yields CASSLVANSPLHF.

The chain joins TRBV4-1 to TRBJ1-5; tentatively, D is TRBD1 (5 bases). The CDR3 is made up of 13 amino acids. V gave up 0 bases and J gave up 6 bases, with 6 bases separating them. Germline V CDR1 and CDR2: MGHRA, YSYEKL. The CDR3: CASSQEGGQPQHF. DNA of the CDR3: TGCGCCAGCAGCCAAGAGGGGGGTCAGCCCCAGCATTTT.

The genes are TRBV2 and TRBJ1-1, with 8 bases fitting TRBD1. The CDR3 has 15 amino acids. The ends lost 2 bases at V and 11 bases at J; junction bases unmatched: 13. Germline CDR1 and CDR2: SNHLY and FYNNEI. Here the CDR3 reads CASSEIGAGGSGAFF. The DNA for the CDR3 is TGTGCCAGCAGTGAAATTGGCGCAGGGGGCTCCGGGGCTTTCTTT.

This sequence joins TRBV6-1 and TRBJ1-2; D is undetermined. The CDR3 has 14 residues. CDR1 is MNHNS and CDR2 is SASEGT in the germline V gene. V was pared by 0 bases and J by 8 bases, with 13 bases between. CDR3 sequence: CASSEALDISGYTF. The CDR3 bases are TGTGCCAGCAGTGAAGCGCTAGACATCTCCGGCTACACCTTC.

This clone was seen just once. This chain joins TRBV2 and TRBJ2-7, with D perhaps TRBD2 (5 bases). CDR3 length: 14 amino acids. Germline V gives CDR1 SNHLY, CDR2 FYNNEI. V was cut by 1 base and J by 2 bases, with 9 bases left in between. In DNA, the CDR3 is TGTGCCAGCAGTGAAGTTGGCGGGCCCTACGAGCAGTACTTC. As protein: CASSEVGGPYEQYF.

This clone has more than one count but fewer than ten. CDR3 DNA: TGCAGCGTTGATCTGACAGGGACTGGAAACACCATATATTTT. It codes for CSVDLTGTGNTIYF. The chain employs TRBV29-1 and TRBJ1-3, with 7 bases that match TRBD1. Germline-derived CDR1 and CDR2 are SQVTM and ANQGSEA. CDR3 length: 14 amino acids. The J segment lost 2 bases and the V segment lost 3 bases, leaving 4 bases of the junction unmatched.

The CDR3 spells CASSLSQGPLYYEQYF. As DNA, the CDR3 is TGTGCCAGCAGTTTATCGCAGGGACCCCTCTACTACGAGCAGTACTTC. The gene calls are TRBV27 and TRBJ2-7; the D call may be TRBD1 or TRBD2 (5 bases each). Germline V gene lookup returns CDR1 MNHEY and CDR2 SMNVEV (reference sequence). The V gene lost 0 bases and the J gene lost 3 bases, with 15 bases spanning the gap. This CDR3 is built from 16 residues.

The chain is built from TRBV19 and TRBJ2-1, with D possibly TRBD2 on 6 matching bases. The CDR3 runs to 15 residues. Germline CDR1 reads LNHDA; CDR2 reads SQIVND (reference sequence). Trimming pared 6 bases from V and 1 base from J, leaving 13 bases between. The CDR3: CASRLTSYSYNEQFF. The CDR3 region has the DNA TGTGCCAGTAGGCTAACTAGCTATTCCTACAATGAGCAGTTCTTC.

V usage is TRBV6-6 and J usage is TRBJ2-3, with 7 bases fitting TRBD1. The CDR3 covers 14 residues. V was pared by 6 bases and J by 3 bases, with 6 bases of the junction left unmatched. Germline V gives CDR1 MNHNY, CDR2 SVGAGI (reference sequence). The CDR3 DNA sequence: TGTGCCAGCAGCGACAGGGTCGGGACAGATACGCAGTATTTT. This translates into CASSDRVGTDTQYF.

As DNA, the CDR3 is TGTGCCACCTCGCCAGGGGCATATAGCAATCAGCCCCAGCATTTT. Amino acids: CATSPGAYSNQPQHF. The chain couples TRBV19 to TRBJ1-5; tentative D call: TRBD1 (6 bases). Germline V gene lookup returns CDR1 LNHDA and CDR2 SQIVND (reference sequence). Deletions cut 10 bases from V and 0 bases from J, with 16 bases between. The CDR3 is made up of 15 amino acids.